This T cell receptor (beta chain) came from a study of T cell changes during pregnancy in multiple sclerosis. Only in-frame clones appear in the TCRdb table, and some are missing; sequencing was by immunoSEQ multiplex PCR. Here the sample spans approximately 30,000 clones, about 92% being singletons. After removal of 0 bases from V and 2 bases from J, the junction contained 14 bases not matched to a gene. Germline values: CDR1 MGHRA, CDR2 YSYEKL. This CDR3 has 20 amino acids. The source material was CD4+ T cells from peripheral blood mononuclear cells, sampled after pregnancy. The sequence derives from a female donor with multiple sclerosis, enrolled in a pregnancy study. The chain has TRBV4-1 and TRBJ1-5, with 9 bases matching TRBD1. The CDR3 nucleotides read TGCGCCAGCAGCCAAGAAAGACAGGGGGTGGCAAAAATCGGCAATCAGCCCCAGCATTTT. The encoded protein is CASSQERQGVAKIGNQPQHF.